These 19 T cell receptor beta chains originate from one sample sequenced in a study of CD8+ T cells in alopecia areata. Noted treatment: oral pan-JAK inhibitor, 5-10 mg twice daily. Sequencing used cDNA as its template, made by extracting RNA and reverse transcribing it. Sequencing used immunoSEQ multiplex PCR; TCRdb keeps in-frame clones, though not all of them. The table shows some 200,000 clones, with 45% to 65% occurring only once. Sequencing was performed on CD4+ T cells sorted from blood, taken at week 4, from a patient treated with tofacitinib. The receptors shown here come from a human donor with alopecia areata.

This chain connects TRBV9 to TRBJ2-3, with 12 bases aligning to TRBD2. Germline V gene data show CDR1 as SGDLS and CDR2 as YYNGEE. The CDR3 has 16 residues. Trimming cost V 6 bases and J 2 bases; bases outside gene matches: 7. The CDR3: CASMRGLAGPTDTQYF. The CDR3 bases are TGTGCCAGCATGAGAGGACTAGCGGGGCCCACAGATACGCAGTATTTT. Based on the CDR3 plus reference TRBV9 and TRBJ2-3, the full variable domain is DSGVTQTPKHLITATGQRVTLRCSPRSGDLSVYWYQQSLDQGLQFLIQYYNGEERAKGNILERFSAQQFPDLHSELNLSSLELGDSALYFCASMRGLAGPTDTQYFGPGTRLTVL.

This clone was seen a handful of times. This chain joins TRBV29-1 and TRBJ1-2, with unresolved D. Trimming cost V 7 bases and J 4 bases, with 19 bases left between them. CDR3 size: 14 residues. The germline V gene has CDR1 SQVTM and CDR2 ANQGSEA. Here the CDR3 reads CSARGLEAGYGYTF. CDR3 sequence (DNA): TGCAGCGCTCGGGGTCTCGAGGCGGGCTATGGCTACACCTTC.

This chain joins TRBV30 and TRBJ2-7; D not certain. Trimming cost V 0 bases and J 5 bases, with 8 bases left between them. Germline loops: CDR1 GTSNPN, CDR2 SVGIG (reference sequence). CDR3 size: 12 residues. The CDR3: CAWSVTPNEQYF. CDR3 sequence (DNA): TGTGCCTGGAGTGTAACCCCTAACGAGCAGTACTTC. Supplemented by reference TRBV30 and TRBJ2-7, the full variable domain reads SQTIHQWPATLVQPVGSPLSLECTVEGTSNPNLYWYRQAAGRGLQLLFYSVGIGQISSEVPQNLSASRPQDRQFILSSKKLLLSDSGFYLCAWSVTPNEQYFGPGTRLTVT.

The rearrangement links TRBV29-1 to TRBJ2-1; D unclear. Germline CDR1 SQVTM, CDR2 ANQGSEA. Between the trimmed V and J ends, which lost 2 bases and 8 bases, there was a span of 16 bases. CDR3 length: 14 amino acids. As DNA, the CDR3 is TGCAGCGTTGAACCCCGGGCACAGTTGGATGAGCAGTTCTTC. This encodes CSVEPRAQLDEQFF.

The rearrangement uses TRBV10-3 and TRBJ2-6, with D maybe TRBD1 (5 bases). The CDR3 runs 14 residues. The germline CDR1 and CDR2 sequences are ENHRY and SYGVKD. V was trimmed by 4 bases and J by 4 bases, leaving 8 bases between them. As DNA, the CDR3 is TGTGCCATCAGTGGTAGGACAGGGGCCAACGTCCTGACTTTC. Translation gives CAISGRTGANVLTF.

V usage is TRBV29-1 and J usage is TRBJ1-2; TRBD1 is a possible D gene (5 bases). The CDR3 contains 13 residues. Trimming pared 6 bases from V and 0 bases from J, leaving 11 bases between. Germline-derived CDR1 and CDR2 are SQVTM and ANQGSEA. The CDR3 nucleotides read TGCAGCGTGTGGGACCGGGCTAACTATGGCTACACCTTC. As protein: CSVWDRANYGYTF.

To note about this clone: The sample has other DNA sequences that encode this CDR3 too. In DNA, the CDR3 is TGTGCCTGGGCAGGTCAAGAGACCCAGTACTTC. This encodes CAWAGQETQYF. J is TRBJ2-5 and V is TRBV30, with no clear D. The CDR3 extends over 11 amino acids. The V and J ends lost 5 bases and 2 bases respectively, with 6 bases between them. Germline CDR1 GTSNPN, CDR2 SVGIG (reference sequence).

This sequence joins TRBV29-1 and TRBJ2-7; 7 nucleotides match TRBD1. Trimming at V came to 2 bases and at J to 2 bases, leaving 12 bases not matched to a gene. This CDR3 spans 16 amino acids. The germline V gene encodes CDR1 SQVTM and CDR2 ANQGSEA. DNA for the CDR3: TGCAGCGTTGAAAGGGGGCACAGGGGTCGCCCCTACGAGCAGTACTTC. It translates to CSVERGHRGRPYEQYF.

The table lists this clone with a few counts. The chain links TRBV5-1 to TRBJ2-3; 8 bases map to TRBD1. Losses at the gene ends were 1 base for V and 3 bases for J; bases not matched to a gene: 4. The CDR3 length is 15 residues. Germline assignment: CDR1 SGHRS and CDR2 YFSETQ. The CDR3 DNA follows: TGCGCCAGCAGCTTGCCACAGGGGGAAACAGATACGCAGTATTTT. Residues: CASSLPQGETDTQYF.

A word on this clone: This same CDR3 is encoded by further DNA sequences in the sample. Here the CDR3 reads CAWSVRNNEQFF. The CDR3 DNA reads as TGTGCCTGGAGTGTCAGAAACAATGAGCAGTTCTTC. The V and J genes are TRBV30 and TRBJ2-1; D is ambiguous. The germline gives CDR1 GTSNPN, CDR2 SVGIG (reference sequence). The CDR3 contains 12 residues. V was shortened by 0 bases and J by 5 bases, with 5 bases between the two germline ends.

The rearrangement joins TRBV30 to TRBJ1-1; no firm D call. V was clipped by 3 bases and J by 6 bases, with 14 bases between them. Germline assignment: CDR1 GTSNPN and CDR2 SVGIG (reference sequence). CDR3 length equals 13 residues. The CDR3 sequence is CAWRRTVDPEAFF. Here the CDR3 DNA reads TGTGCCTGGAGGAGGACTGTGGATCCTGAAGCTTTCTTT.

This clone was recorded a few times. The chain links TRBV6-5 to TRBJ2-3; no clear D gene. Per the germline V gene, CDR1 is MNHEY and CDR2 is SVGAGI. Trimming removed 5 bases from V and 6 bases from J, with 15 bases in between. This CDR3 has 14 residues. The CDR3 is CASSPTFDSDTQYF. The CDR3 DNA is TGTGCCAGCAGTCCGACCTTCGACTCGGATACGCAGTATTTT.

This clone has just a few counts. This rearrangement joins TRBV9 to TRBJ1-2, with D uncertain. Germline loops: CDR1 SGDLS, CDR2 YYNGEE. CDR3 size: 15 residues. V was cut by 1 base and J by 0 bases, with 10 bases left in between. For the CDR3, the DNA is TGTGCCAGCAGCGTACGAGACACCCCTAACTATGGCTACACCTTC. This gives the protein CASSVRDTPNYGYTF.

This clone was detected a few times. The chain links TRBV29-1 to TRBJ2-4; a possible D gene is TRBD1 (6 bases). Germline CDR1 is SQVTM and CDR2 is ANQGSEA. The V end lost 4 bases, the J end lost 0 bases, and 10 bases lay between the germline ends. This CDR3 has 14 residues. In DNA form, the CDR3 reads TGCAGCGTTGGGGGACAATTAGCCAAAAACATTCAGTACTTC. Its translation is CSVGGQLAKNIQYF.

There are a few counts of this clone. V gene TRBV15 combines with J gene TRBJ1-4; possibly TRBD1 for D (6 bases). Germline-derived CDR1 and CDR2 are LNHNV and YYDKDF (reference sequence). Trimming cost V 11 bases and J 6 bases, with 16 bases left between them. The CDR3 totals 13 residues. CDR3 coding DNA: TGTGCCTCGTCAAGAGGGGGGGATGAAAAACTGTTTTTT. The encoded protein is CASSRGGDEKLFF.

This chain connects TRBV28 to TRBJ2-1; D unresolved. The CDR3 sequence is 14 residues long. V lost 7 bases to trimming and J lost 0 bases, with 10 bases between them. The V gene's germline CDR1 is MDHEN and CDR2 SYDVKM. The CDR3 here is CASTIGSSYNEQFF. Here the CDR3 DNA reads TGTGCCAGCACCATCGGAAGCTCCTACAATGAGCAGTTCTTC.

The rearrangement uses TRBV5-1 and TRBJ2-3, with D perhaps TRBD2 (7 bases). The V gene's germline CDR1 is SGHRS and CDR2 YFSETQ. The CDR3 covers 16 residues. V was cut by 0 bases and J by 3 bases, with 14 bases left in between. The chain's CDR3 is CASSLVLRGRTDTQYF. In nucleotides, the CDR3 is TGCGCCAGCAGCTTGGTTCTGCGGGGGCGTACAGATACGCAGTATTTT.

The gene calls are TRBV29-1 and TRBJ1-2; D is possibly TRBD1 (6 bases). V was trimmed by 3 bases and J by 7 bases, leaving 15 bases between them. The germline gives CDR1 SQVTM, CDR2 ANQGSEA. The CDR3 covers 13 residues. CDR3 amino acids: CSVEVQGRGGYTF. The CDR3 DNA sequence: TGCAGCGTTGAGGTCCAGGGGCGGGGTGGCTACACCTTC.

V is TRBV30 and J is TRBJ2-7, with TRBD1 identical over 10 bases. The CDR3 consists of 15 residues. The V gene end was trimmed by 3 bases and the J gene end by 5 bases; junction bases not matched to a gene: 10. Germline loops: CDR1 GTSNPN, CDR2 SVGIG (reference sequence). CDR3 coding DNA: TGTGCCTGGAGGACCCCCGGGACAGGGGCTAACGAGCAGTACTTC. Its protein product is CAWRTPGTGANEQYF.